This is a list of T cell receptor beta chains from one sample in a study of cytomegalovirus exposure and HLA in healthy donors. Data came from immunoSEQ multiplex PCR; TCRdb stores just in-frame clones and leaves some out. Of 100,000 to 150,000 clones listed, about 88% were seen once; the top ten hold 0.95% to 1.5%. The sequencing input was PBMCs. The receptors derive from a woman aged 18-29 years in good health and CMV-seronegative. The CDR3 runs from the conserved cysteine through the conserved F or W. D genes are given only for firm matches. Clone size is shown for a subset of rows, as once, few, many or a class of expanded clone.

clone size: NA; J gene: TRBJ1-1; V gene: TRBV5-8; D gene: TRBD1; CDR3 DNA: TGTGCCAGCAGCTTGGCGACAGGGTACGGGGTCATGAACACTGAAGCTTTCTTT; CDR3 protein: CASSLATGYGVMNTEAFF
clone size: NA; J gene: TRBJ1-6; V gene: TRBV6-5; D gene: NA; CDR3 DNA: TGTGCCAGCAGTGGCGGCTTCAATTCACCCCTCCACTTT; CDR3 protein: CASSGGFNSPLHF
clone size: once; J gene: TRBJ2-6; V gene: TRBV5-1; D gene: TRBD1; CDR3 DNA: TGCGCCAGCAGGCCGGGACAGGGGGCCGCTGGGGCCAACGTCCTGACTTTC; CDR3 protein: CASRPGQGAAGANVLTF
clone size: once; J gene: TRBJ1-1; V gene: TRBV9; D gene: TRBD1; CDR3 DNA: TGTGCCAGCAGCGTAGGACAGGGGTTCGCTGAAGCTTTCTTT; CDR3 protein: CASSVGQGFAEAFF
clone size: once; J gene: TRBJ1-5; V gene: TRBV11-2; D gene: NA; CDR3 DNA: TGTGCCAGCAGCTTAGATGTGGACAAATATAGCAATCAGCCCCAGCATTTT; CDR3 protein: CASSLDVDKYSNQPQHF
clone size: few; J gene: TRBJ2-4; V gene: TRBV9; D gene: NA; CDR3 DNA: TGTGCCAGCAGCGTAGACGGGTTTGGAAACATTCAGTACTTC; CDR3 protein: CASSVDGFGNIQYF
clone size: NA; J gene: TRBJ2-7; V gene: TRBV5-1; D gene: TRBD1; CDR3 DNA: TGCGCCAGCAGCCCGTACGGGACAGGGATTTCCTACGAGCAGTACTTC; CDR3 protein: CASSPYGTGISYEQYF
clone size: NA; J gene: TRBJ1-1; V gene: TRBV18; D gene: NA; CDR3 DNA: TGTGCCAGCTCACAGGGACAACTAATGAACACTGAAGCTTTCTTT; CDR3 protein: CASSQGQLMNTEAFF
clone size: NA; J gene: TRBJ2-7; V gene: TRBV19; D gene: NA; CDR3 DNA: TGTGCCAGTAGTGAGGATCAGCCCAACTACGAGCAGTACTTC; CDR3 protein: CASSEDQPNYEQYF
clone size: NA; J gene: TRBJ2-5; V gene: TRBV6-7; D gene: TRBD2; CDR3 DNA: TGTGCCAGCAGTTCGGGACTAGCGGGGGCCACCTACCAAGAGACCCAGTACTTC; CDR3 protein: CASSSGLAGATYQETQYF
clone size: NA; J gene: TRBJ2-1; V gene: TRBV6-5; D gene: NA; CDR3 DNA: TGTGCCAGCAGTTACGAGGGGGATCTCTACAATGAGCAGTTCTTC; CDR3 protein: CASSYEGDLYNEQFF
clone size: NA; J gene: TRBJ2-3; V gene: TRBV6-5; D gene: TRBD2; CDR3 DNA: TGTGCCAGCAGTGGGACTAGCGGGGGAGCAGATACGCAGTATTTT; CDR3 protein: CASSGTSGGADTQYF
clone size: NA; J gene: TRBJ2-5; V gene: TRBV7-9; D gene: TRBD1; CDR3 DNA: TGTGCCAGCAGCATAGGGACAGGCCAAGAGACCCAGTACTTC; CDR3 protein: CASSIGTGQETQYF
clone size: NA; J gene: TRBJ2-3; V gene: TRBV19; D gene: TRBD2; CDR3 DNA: TGTGCCAGTCAATCCGCGGGGGGGAGGCCAGATACGCAGTATTTT; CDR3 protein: CASQSAGGRPDTQYF
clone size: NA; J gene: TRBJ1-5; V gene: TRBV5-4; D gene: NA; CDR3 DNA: TGTGCCAGCAGCTTAAACCCTTCCAGGGCGAGCAATCAGCCCCAGCATTTT; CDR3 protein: CASSLNPSRASNQPQHF
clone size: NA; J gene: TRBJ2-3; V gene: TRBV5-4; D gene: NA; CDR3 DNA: TGTGCCAGCCGGGGTGGGGGACATGCGGCAGATACGCAGTATTTT; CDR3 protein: CASRGGGHAADTQYF
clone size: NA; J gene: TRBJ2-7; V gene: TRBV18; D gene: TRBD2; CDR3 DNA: TGTGCCAGCTCACCAATTCCGGTTGCGGGGGGCCGATCCTACGAGCAGTACTTC; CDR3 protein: CASSPIPVAGGRSYEQYF
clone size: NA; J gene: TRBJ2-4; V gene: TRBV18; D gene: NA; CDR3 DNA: TGTGCCAGCTCACCAAACAGGGCCAGGGGGGTAAACATTCAGTACTTC; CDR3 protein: CASSPNRARGVNIQYF
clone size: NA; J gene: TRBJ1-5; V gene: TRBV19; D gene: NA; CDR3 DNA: TGTGCCAGTACCCCCTCACAGGTGGGCAATCAGCCCCAGCATTTT; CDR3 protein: CASTPSQVGNQPQHF
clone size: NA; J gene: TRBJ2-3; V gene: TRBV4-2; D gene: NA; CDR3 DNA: TGTGCCAGCAGCCAAGATATCCCCACAGATACGCAGTATTTT; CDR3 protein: CASSQDIPTDTQYF
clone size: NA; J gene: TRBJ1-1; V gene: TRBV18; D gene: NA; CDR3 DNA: TGTGCCAGCTCACCAGGGAGCTCTGAAGCTTTCTTT; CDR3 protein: CASSPGSSEAFF
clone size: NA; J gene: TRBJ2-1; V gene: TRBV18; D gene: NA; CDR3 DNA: TGTGCCAGCTCACCTGGCCTAGAAACGTGGAATGAGCAGTTCTTC; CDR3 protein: CASSPGLETWNEQFF
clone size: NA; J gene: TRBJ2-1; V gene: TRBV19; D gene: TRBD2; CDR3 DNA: TGTGCCAGTAACGGGGGGTCGGTGCAGTTCTTC; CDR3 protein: CASNGGSVQFF
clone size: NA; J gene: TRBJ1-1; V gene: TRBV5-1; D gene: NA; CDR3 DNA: TGCGCCAGCAGCTTGGCTGGTGCCAGGCGGGACACTGAAGCTTTCTTT; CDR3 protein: CASSLAGARRDTEAFF
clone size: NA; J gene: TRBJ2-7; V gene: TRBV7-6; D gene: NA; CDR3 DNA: TGTGCCAGCAGCTCGCAGGGATACGAGCAGTACTTC; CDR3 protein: CASSSQGYEQYF
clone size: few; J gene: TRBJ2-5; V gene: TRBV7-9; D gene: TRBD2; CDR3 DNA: TGTGCCAGCAGTTCGAGGACTAGCGGAGAGACCCAGTACTTC; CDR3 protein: CASSSRTSGETQYF
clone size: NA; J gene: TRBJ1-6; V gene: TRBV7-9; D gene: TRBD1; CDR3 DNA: TGTGCCAGCAGCTTAAGGACAGGGGGAAACTCACCCCTCCACTTT; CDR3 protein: CASSLRTGGNSPLHF
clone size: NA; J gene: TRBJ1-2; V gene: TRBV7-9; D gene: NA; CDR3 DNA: TGTGCCAGCAGCTTCGACAGCCGCGGCTACACCTTC; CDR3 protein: CASSFDSRGYTF
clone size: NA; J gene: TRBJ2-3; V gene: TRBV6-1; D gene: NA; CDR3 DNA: TGTGCCAGCAGTGAATTGGGCTCTTACACAGATACGCAGTATTTT; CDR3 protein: CASSELGSYTDTQYF
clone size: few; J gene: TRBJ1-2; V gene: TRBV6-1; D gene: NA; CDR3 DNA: TGTGCCAGTAGCCGGGAAGATAACTATGGCTACACCTTC; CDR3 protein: CASSREDNYGYTF
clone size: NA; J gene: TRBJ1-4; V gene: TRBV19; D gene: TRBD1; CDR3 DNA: TGTGCCAGTAGTTCGTCCGGGACAGTCGGTGAAAAACTGTTTTTT; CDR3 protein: CASSSSGTVGEKLFF
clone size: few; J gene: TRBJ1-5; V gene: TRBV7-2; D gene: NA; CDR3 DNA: TGTGCCAGCAGTTATGGCACGCGGGAGAATCAGCCCCAGCATTTT; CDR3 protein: CASSYGTRENQPQHF
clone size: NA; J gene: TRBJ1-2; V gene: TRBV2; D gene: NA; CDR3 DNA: TGTGCCAGCGGAGGCACGACCAGGGGAGTAAACTATGGCTACACCTTC; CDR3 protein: CASGGTTRGVNYGYTF
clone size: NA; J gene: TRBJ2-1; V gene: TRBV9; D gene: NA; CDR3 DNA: TGTGCCAGCAGCGCGACGACCGGGAGCTACAATGAGCAGTTCTTC; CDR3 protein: CASSATTGSYNEQFF
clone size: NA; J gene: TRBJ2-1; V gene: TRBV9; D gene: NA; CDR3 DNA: TGTGCCAGCAGCGTATATCCGGGCTACAATGAGCAGTTCTTC; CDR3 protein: CASSVYPGYNEQFF
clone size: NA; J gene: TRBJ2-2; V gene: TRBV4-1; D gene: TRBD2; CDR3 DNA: TGCGCCAGTCAGAAGGGACTACAGACCGGGGAGCTGTTTTTT; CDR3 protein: CASQKGLQTGELFF
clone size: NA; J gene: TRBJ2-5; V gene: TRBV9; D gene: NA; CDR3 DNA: TGTGCCAGCAGCGTAGCCGCGACAGAGTACCAAGAGACCCAGTACTTC; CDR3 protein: CASSVAATEYQETQYF
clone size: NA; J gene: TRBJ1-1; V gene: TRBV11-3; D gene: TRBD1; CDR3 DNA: TGTGCCAGCAGCTTAGAACAGGGGTTTCGCCTGAACACTGAAGCTTTCTTT; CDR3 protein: CASSLEQGFRLNTEAFF
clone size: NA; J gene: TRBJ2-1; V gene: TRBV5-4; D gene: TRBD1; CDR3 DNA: TGTGCCAGCAGGCCGGGACAGGGTCCACGCAATGAGCAGTTCTTC; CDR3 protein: CASRPGQGPRNEQFF
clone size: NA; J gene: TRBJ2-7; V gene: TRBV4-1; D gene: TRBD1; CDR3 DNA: TGCGCCAGCAGCCAAGATTGGGGACAGGAGATCCACGAGCAGTACTTC; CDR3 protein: CASSQDWGQEIHEQYF
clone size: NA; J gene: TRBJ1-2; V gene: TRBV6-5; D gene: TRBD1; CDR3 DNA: TGTGCCAGCAGTTCCCGCTCAGGGGGGACTAACTATGGCTACACCTTC; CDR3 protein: CASSSRSGGTNYGYTF
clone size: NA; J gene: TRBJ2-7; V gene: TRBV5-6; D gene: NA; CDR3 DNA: TGTGCCAGCAGCTTGGGTAATACCTACGAGCAGTACTTC; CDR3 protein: CASSLGNTYEQYF
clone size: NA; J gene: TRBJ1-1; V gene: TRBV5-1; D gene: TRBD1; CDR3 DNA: TGCGCCAGCAGCCCCGGACAGGGGCTGGGCACTGAAGCTTTCTTT; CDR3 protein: CASSPGQGLGTEAFF